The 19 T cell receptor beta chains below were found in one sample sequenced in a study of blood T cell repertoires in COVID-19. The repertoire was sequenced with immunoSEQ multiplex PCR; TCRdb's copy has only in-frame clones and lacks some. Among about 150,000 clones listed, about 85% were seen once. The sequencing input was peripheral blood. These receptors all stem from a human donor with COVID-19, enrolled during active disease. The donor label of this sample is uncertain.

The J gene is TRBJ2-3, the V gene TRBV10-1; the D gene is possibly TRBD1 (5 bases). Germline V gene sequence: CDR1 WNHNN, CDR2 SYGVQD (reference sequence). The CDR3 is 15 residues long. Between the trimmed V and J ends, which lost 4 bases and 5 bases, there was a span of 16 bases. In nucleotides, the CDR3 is TGCGCCAGCAGTGCCGCGACAGCGTCAATAGATACGCAGTATTTT. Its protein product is CASSAATASIDTQYF.

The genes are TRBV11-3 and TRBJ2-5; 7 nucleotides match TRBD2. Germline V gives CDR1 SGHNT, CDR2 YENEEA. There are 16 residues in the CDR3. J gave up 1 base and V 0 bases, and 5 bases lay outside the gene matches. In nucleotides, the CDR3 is TGTGCCAGCAGCTTAGATCCCCGGACTAGCCAAGAGACCCAGTACTTC. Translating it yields CASSLDPRTSQETQYF.

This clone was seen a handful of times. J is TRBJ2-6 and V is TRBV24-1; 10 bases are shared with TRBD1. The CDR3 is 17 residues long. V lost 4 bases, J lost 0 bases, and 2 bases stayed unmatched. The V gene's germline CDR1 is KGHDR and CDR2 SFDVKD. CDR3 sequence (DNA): TGTGCCACCAGTGACAGGACAGGGGGCTCTGGGGCCAACGTCCTGACTTTC. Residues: CATSDRTGGSGANVLTF.

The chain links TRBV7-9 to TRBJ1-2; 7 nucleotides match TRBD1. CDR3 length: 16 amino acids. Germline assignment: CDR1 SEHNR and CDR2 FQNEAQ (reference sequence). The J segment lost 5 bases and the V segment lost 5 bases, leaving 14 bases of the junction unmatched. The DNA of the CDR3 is TGTGCCAGCAGCCGTCAGCCCCCCGGGACAGTGTATGGCTACACCTTC. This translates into CASSRQPPGTVYGYTF.

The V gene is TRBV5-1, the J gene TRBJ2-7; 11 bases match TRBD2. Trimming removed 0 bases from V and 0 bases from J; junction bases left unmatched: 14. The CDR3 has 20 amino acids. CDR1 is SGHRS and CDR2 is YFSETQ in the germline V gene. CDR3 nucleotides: TGCGCCAGCAGCTTGGCCGGACAGTCAGGACTAGCGGGCTTCTCCTACGAGCAGTACTTC. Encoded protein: CASSLAGQSGLAGFSYEQYF.

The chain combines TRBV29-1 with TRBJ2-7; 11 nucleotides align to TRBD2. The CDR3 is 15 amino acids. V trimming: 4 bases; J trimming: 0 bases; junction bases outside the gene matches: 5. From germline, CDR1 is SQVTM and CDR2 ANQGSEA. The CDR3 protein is CSVAGLAGTSYEQYF. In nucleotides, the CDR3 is TGCAGCGTTGCTGGACTAGCGGGTACCTCCTACGAGCAGTACTTC.

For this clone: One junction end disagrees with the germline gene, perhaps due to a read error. The CDR3 DNA reads TGTGCCAGCAGCTTAAGCGGACAGCTCTGGAACTTC. This sequence encodes CASSLSGQLWNF. V and J are TRBV7-9 and TRBJ2-4; possibly TRBD1 for D (6 bases). The germline V gene has CDR1 SEHNR and CDR2 FQNEAQ (reference sequence). CDR3 size: 12 residues.

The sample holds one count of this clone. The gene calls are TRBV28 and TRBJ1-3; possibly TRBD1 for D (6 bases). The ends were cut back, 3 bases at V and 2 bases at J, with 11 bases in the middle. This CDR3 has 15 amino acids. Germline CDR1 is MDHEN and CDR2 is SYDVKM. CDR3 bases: TGTGCCAGCAGTTTCGGGGGGGCTGCTGGAAACACCATATATTTT. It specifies CASSFGGAAGNTIYF.

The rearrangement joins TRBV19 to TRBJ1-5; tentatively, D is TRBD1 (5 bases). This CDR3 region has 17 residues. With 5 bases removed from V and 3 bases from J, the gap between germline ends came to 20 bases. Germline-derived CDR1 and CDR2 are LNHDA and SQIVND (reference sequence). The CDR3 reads CASSPSGEEGFNQPQHF. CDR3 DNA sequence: TGTGCCAGTAGTCCGTCGGGGGAGGAGGGCTTCAATCAGCCCCAGCATTTT.

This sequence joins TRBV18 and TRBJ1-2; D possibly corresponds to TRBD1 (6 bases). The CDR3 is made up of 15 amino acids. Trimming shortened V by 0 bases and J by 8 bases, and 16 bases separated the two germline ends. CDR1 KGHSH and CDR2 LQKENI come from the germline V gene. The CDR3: CASSPPEAGAEGYTF. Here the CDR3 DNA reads TGTGCCAGCTCACCACCGGAAGCAGGGGCTGAAGGCTACACCTTC.

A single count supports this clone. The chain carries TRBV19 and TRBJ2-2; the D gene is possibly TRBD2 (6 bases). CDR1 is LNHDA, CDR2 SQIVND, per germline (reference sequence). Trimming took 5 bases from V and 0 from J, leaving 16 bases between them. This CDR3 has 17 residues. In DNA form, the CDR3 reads TGTGCCAGTAGTGGGCGGGGCCTCGACACGAACACCGGGGAGCTGTTTTTT. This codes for CASSGRGLDTNTGELFF.

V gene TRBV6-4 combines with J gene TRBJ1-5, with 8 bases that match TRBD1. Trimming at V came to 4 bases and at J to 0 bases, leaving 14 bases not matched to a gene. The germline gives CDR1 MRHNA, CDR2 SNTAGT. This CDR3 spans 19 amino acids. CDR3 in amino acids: CASSGLLDRVRFSNQPQHF. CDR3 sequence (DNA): TGTGCCAGCAGTGGACTATTGGACAGGGTCAGATTTAGCAATCAGCCCCAGCATTTT.

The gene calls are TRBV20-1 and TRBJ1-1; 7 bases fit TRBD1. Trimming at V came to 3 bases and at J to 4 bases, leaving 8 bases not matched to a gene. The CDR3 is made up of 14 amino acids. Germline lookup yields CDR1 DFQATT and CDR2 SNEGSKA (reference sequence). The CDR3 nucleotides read TGCAGTGCTAGTCAGGGGGGTCGTGCCACTGAAGCTTTCTTT. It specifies CSASQGGRATEAFF.

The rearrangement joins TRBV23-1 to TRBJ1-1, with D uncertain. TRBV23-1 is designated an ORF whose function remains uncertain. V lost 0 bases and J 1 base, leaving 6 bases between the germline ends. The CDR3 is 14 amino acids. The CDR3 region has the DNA TGCGCCAGCAGTCAATCGCCGAGGAACACTGAAGCTTTCTTT. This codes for CASSQSPRNTEAFF.

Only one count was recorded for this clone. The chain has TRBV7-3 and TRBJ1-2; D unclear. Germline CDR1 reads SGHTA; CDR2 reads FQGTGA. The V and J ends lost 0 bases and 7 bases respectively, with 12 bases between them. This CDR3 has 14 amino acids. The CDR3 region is CASSLTLQEGGYTF. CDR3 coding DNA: TGTGCCAGCAGCTTAACTCTGCAGGAGGGTGGCTACACCTTC.

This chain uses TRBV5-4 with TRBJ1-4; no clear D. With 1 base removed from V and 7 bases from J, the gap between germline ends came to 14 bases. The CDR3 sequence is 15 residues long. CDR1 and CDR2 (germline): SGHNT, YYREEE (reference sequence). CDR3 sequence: CASSLRPLRGEKLFF. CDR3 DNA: TGTGCCAGCAGCTTGCGCCCTCTAAGAGGTGAAAAACTGTTTTTT.

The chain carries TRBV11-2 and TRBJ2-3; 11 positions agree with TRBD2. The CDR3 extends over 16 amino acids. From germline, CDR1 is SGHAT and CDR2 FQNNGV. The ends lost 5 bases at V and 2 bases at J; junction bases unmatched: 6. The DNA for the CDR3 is TGTGCCAGCAGCCAACGACTAGCGGGGCCCACAGATACGCAGTATTTT. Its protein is CASSQRLAGPTDTQYF.

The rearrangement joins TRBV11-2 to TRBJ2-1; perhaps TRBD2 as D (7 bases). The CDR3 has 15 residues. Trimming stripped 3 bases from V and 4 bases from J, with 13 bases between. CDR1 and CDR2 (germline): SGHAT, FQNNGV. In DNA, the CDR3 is TGTGCCAGCAGCTTGGGGGGGGCCAGTTACAATGAGCAGTTCTTC. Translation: CASSLGGASYNEQFF.

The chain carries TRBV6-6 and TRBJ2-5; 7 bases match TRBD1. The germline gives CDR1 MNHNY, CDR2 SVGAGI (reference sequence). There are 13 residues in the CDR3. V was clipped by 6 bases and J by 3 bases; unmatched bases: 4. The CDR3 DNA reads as TGTGCCAGCAGACGGCAGGGGGAAGAGACCCAGTACTTC. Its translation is CASRRQGEETQYF.